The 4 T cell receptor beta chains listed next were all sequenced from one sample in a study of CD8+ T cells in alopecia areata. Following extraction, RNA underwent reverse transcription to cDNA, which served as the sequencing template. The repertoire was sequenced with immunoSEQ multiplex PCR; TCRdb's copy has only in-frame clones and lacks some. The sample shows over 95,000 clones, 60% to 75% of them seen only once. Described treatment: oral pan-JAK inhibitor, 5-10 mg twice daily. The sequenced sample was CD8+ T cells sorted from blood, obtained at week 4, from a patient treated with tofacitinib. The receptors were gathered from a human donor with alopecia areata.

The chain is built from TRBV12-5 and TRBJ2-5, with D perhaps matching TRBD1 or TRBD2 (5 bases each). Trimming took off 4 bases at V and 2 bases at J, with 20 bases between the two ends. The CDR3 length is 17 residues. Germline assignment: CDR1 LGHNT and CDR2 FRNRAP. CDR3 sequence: CASGSVETGTDQETQYF. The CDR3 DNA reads TGTGCTAGTGGTTCCGTTGAAACTGGGACGGATCAAGAGACCCAGTACTTC.

CDR3 sequence reads: CSVEDLTSGSYNEQFF. The DNA of the CDR3 is TGCAGCGTTGAAGATCTGACTAGCGGCTCCTACAATGAGCAGTTCTTC. This chain connects TRBV29-1 to TRBJ2-1; 9 bases fit TRBD2. Germline CDR1 reads SQVTM; CDR2 reads ANQGSEA. V lost 0 bases and J lost 0; bases outside the gene matches: 3. The CDR3 extends over 16 amino acids.

CDR3 bases: TGTGCCAGCAGCGTAGACGGGGGGGCCGATGGGCAGTTCTTC. Its protein product is CASSVDGGADGQFF. The J gene is TRBJ2-1, the V gene TRBV9, with 8 bases fitting TRBD2. The CDR3 runs to 14 residues. Germline CDR1 SGDLS, CDR2 YYNGEE. J gave up 12 bases and V 0 bases, and 8 bases lay outside the gene matches.

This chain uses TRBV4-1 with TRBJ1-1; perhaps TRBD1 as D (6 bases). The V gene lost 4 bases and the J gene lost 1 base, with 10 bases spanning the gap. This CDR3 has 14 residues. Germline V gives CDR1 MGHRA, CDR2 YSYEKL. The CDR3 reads CASSLTGTNTEAFF. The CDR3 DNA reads TGCGCCAGCAGCCTAACAGGGACGAACACTGAAGCTTTCTTT.